This T cell receptor (beta chain) was recovered during a study of beta chain features in type 1 diabetes. Study background: Patients and healthy donors were similar in age, gender and cell yields. Findings of the study overall: Within each of all four CD4+ subsets, Type 1 diabetes patients had TCRB CDR3s that were moderately but significantly shorter.

Germline CDR1 is SGHDN and CDR2 is FVKESK. The V gene lost 2 bases and the J gene lost 4 bases, with 6 bases spanning the gap. The CDR3 runs to 13 residues. On average, the one heparinised blood draw given by each donor was approximately 0.12 L. Cells sorted by CD45RO/CCR7/CD25/CD127/CD95/CD27 comprised CD4+ naive, central memory, regulatory and stem cell-like memory cells. Concerning this clone itself: Its specificity is not known.

Sequenced material consisted of expressed TCRB transcripts (all of the isolated RNA was reverse transcribed). Some clones are missing from TCRdb's copy, which holds only in-frame ones; the method was immunoSEQ multiplex PCR. The sample consists of 300,000 to 400,000 clones, 10% to 15% of them appearing once. This rearrangement joins TRBV14 to TRBJ2-1, with D unresolved. Sequencing used naive CD4+ T cells from blood. This sequence was found in a man between 18 and 35 years old in good health. CDR3: CASSQLLYNEQFF. DNA of the CDR3: TGTGCCAGCAGCCAATTACTGTACAATGAGCAGTTCTTC.